This T cell receptor beta chain was identified in a study of monozygotic twins with inflammatory bowel disease. TCRdb reprocessed the 5' RACE reads, keeping one entry per CDR3 protein, no DNA. This table holds 300,000 to 450,000 distinct CDR3 sequences. The CDR3 loop spans 15 amino acids. CDR1 and CDR2 from the germline V gene are SQVTM and ANQGSEA. The chain has TRBV29-1 and TRBJ2-3; TCRdb returns TRBD1, unconfirmable since there is no DNA. The specimen was blood. The clonotype originates from a human donor with ulcerative colitis or Crohn's disease, or a healthy co-twin of an affected twin (not recorded which). The CDR3 loop is CSPVDLRGLADTQYF.